Included here is one T cell receptor (beta chain) sequence, with context. The antigen this receptor binds is unknown. Qualities for individual bases were not recorded, and no much larger clone is one base off. TCRbeta CDR3 regions were amplified from genomic DNA by means of the immunoSEQ Assay, a bias-controlled multiplex PCR. In the source study's methods: The number of nucleated cells in each sample was estimated by amplification of reference gene primers within the assay. To quantify the absolute abundance of each unique TCRbeta CDR3 rearrangement, sequence reads were collapsed and filtered. For each sample, productive Simpson clonality was calculated by taking the square root of Simpson's diversity index across productive rearrangements. The immuneACCESS repertoire file appears here via TCRdb, limited to in-frame rearrangements. These files lack a portion of the clones; in checked studies, under half of the deficit traces to unresolved V genes, and the cause of the others is not known. V and J calls and clone size are given by that table; D and trimming were obtained from the DNA. The sample has over 75,000 clones on record, around nine tenths of them singletons. Of the sample, about 4% is held by the ten largest clones.

This entry is derived from a study of blood T cell repertoires in COVID-19 (dated by TCRdb to the early 2020s). For context, the study as a whole: Samples from collaborators originated in the United States, Italy and Spain and spanned both the acute and convalescent phases of COVID-19. The prospective study material was composed of cDNA or gDNA derived from T cells, B-cell-depleted T cells, or PBMCs. Subjects who had been exposed to COVID-19, were actively infected with it, or had recovered from it provided the deeply sampled blood TCRbeta repertoires that made up the dataset. The repertoires were made available in a free public database intended to serve as a resource for research on the immune response to SARS-CoV-2. Samples came from the ongoing ImmuneRACE study (first 160 participants) plus 1,254 subjects from 6 global collaborators. Nearly every sample came with metadata listing a de-identified subject ID, COVID-19 status, age in years and sex. Where HLA class I and class II types were available, the types were taken from metadata supplied by the sample provider, not from assay-based typing.

General study outcomes and caveats: The quantity of clinical and demographic metadata differed by source and by participant and was supplied without curation.

Germline trimming: 7 bases from V, 0 bases from J; junction bases outside gene matches: 5. Measured from the cysteine to the phenylalanine, the CDR3 is 15 residues long. Only the CDR3 DNA stays, 45 bases, in frame from base 1. Sequences LNHDA (CDR1) and SQIVND (CDR2) are obtained from the germline V gene (reference sequence). One collaborating source in Seattle enrolled patients during active infection and followed them longitudinally through the course of disease. Each collaborating institution followed its own protocols to collect whole blood in K2EDTA tubes. For TCRbeta analysis, collaborator samples were shipped as frozen whole blood, as isolated PBMCs, or as DNA extracted from either sample type.

The sequencing input was peripheral blood. This sequence originates from a human donor with COVID-19, enrolled during active disease. The donor label of this sample is uncertain. This receptor chain uses TRBV19 and TRBJ2-2, with 7 bases in between that match TRBD1. The CDR3 region has the sequence CASTRTGANTGELFF. Read as DNA, the sequence is TGTGCCAGTACAAGGACAGGAGCGAACACCGGGGAGCTGTTTTTT. Outside the CDR3, residues come from the reference TRBV19 and TRBJ2-2 proteins, so the full variable domain is: DGGITQSPKYLFRKEGQNVTLSCEQNLNHDAMYWYRQDPGQGLRLIYYSQIVNDFQKGDIAEGYSVSREKKESFPLTVTSAQKNPTAFYLCASTRTGANTGELFFGEGSRLTVL.